The clone carrying this T cell receptor beta chain was seen more than once but under ten times. What it binds is not known. The sample belongs to a study of vaccination and CD4 T cells after COVID-19. The overall study: Among convalescent patients, three were sampled at day 14 and at days 161 to 241 post-vaccination.

Time point: late sampling 161 to 241 days after vaccination in three convalescent patients. The treatment denotes: approximately nine-day PBMC culture with coronavirus spike peptide pools or control peptides (ViraFEST assay). Cultures of PBMCs, about 2 million per well, were set up with around 10 IU/ml IL-2 and around 9.7 ug/ml peptide pools. V was clipped by 8 bases and J by 8 bases; unmatched bases: 15. This CDR3 region has 15 residues. From germline, CDR1 is SNHLY and CDR2 FYNNEI. Sequence data for DNA of cultured CD4+ T cells were generated by the Oncomine TCR Beta short-read assay. One entry per CDR3 protein results from TCRdb running MiXCR on the PCR reads. The data contain around 30,000 distinct CDR3 sequences, roughly a third of them seen just once; the ten biggest clones take up 3% to 3.5%.

The specimen was CD4+ T cells from blood, cultured in vitro, collected about 7 months after SARS-CoV-2 vaccination. The chain employs TRBV2 and TRBJ1-2; TRBD1 matches at 9 bases. This TCR was recovered from a human donor who had recovered from COVID-19. Here the CDR3 reads CASYNTGDRVVGYTF. The CDR3 nucleotides read TGTGCCAGCTATAACACCGGGGACAGGGTCGTCGGCTACACCTTC.